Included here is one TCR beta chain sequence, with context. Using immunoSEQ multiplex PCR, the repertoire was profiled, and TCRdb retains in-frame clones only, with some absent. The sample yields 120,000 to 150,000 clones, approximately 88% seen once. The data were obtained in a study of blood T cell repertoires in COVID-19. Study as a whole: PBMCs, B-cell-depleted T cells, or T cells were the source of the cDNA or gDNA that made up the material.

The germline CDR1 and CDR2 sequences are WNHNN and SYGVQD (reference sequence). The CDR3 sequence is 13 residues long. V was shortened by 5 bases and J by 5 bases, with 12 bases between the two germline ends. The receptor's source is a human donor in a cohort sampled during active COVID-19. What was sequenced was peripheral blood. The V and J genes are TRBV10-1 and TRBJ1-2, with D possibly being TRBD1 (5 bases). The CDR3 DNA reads TGCGCCAGCAGTCCCAGGGTTGATTATGGCTACACCTTC. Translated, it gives CASSPRVDYGYTF.